These 19 T cell receptor beta chains came from one sample sequenced in a study of CD8 T cells in cerebrospinal fluid in Alzheimer's disease (dated by TCRdb to 2018 to 2021). To prepare the library, 10x single-cell sequencing was applied. The listed sequencing device is NextSeq 550. TCRdb reprocessed the sequencing reads and holds a single record per CDR3 protein sequence, with no DNA. The sample has over 950 distinct CDR3 sequences on record. Clones ranked in the top ten supply 6.5% to 9.5% of the sample. The sequenced sample consisted of cerebrospinal fluid. Receptors were obtained from a human donor in good health.

This clonotype ranks as large in terms of frequency. The J gene is TRBJ1-2, the V gene TRBV14; TCRdb's D gene call, TRBD1, goes unchecked for lack of DNA. The CDR3 is 15 residues long. Germline CDR1 SGHDN, CDR2 FVKESK. The CDR3 is CASSQVGGAIYGYTF.

This clonotype counts as large by frequency. V is TRBV7-9 and J is TRBJ2-1; as DNA is missing, the TRBD2 call by TCRdb cannot be tested. The V gene's germline CDR1 is SEHNR and CDR2 FQNEAQ (reference sequence). The CDR3 is made up of 12 amino acids. The CDR3 sequence: CASGGRTYEQFF.

This chain connects TRBV6-1 to TRBJ2-7; the TRBD2 assignment by TCRdb is unverifiable without DNA. The CDR3 runs 14 residues. The V gene's germline CDR1 is MNHNS and CDR2 SASEGT. Here the CDR3 reads CASSEYPPPYEQYF.

By frequency, this clonotype registers large. This rearrangement joins TRBV7-3 to TRBJ1-1. Germline V lookup: CDR1 SGHTA, CDR2 FQGTGA. The CDR3 runs to 14 residues. CDR3 sequence reads: CASSTGPTDTEAFF.

This chain connects TRBV19 to TRBJ1-5. The CDR3 loop spans 15 amino acids. Germline V gives CDR1 LNHDA, CDR2 SQIVND (reference sequence). The CDR3 spells CASSIYGYSNQPQHF.

This clonotype is large by frequency. The rearrangement uses TRBV18 and TRBJ2-3; without DNA, the TCRdb call of TRBD1 cannot be checked. The length of the CDR3 is 13 residues. The germline CDR1 and CDR2 sequences are KGHSH and LQKENI. The CDR3 region is CASSHPGLDTQYF. Full variable domain (outside the CDR3, taken from reference TRBV18 and TRBJ2-3): NAGVMQNPRHLVRRRGQEARLRCSPMKGHSHVYWYRQLPEEGLKFMVYLQKENIIDESGMPKERFSAEFPKEGPSILRIQQVVRGDSAAYFCASSHPGLDTQYFGPGTRLTVL.

Its frequency marks this clonotype as large. This chain connects TRBV28 to TRBJ2-5; the D gene TCRdb calls, TRBD2, cannot be checked with no DNA. Germline-derived CDR1 and CDR2 are MDHEN and SYDVKM. The length of the CDR3 is 15 residues. This CDR3 reads CASRRLAGGGETQYF.

This clonotype is called large based on its frequency. The gene calls are TRBV20-1 and TRBJ2-1; the TCRdb D gene call, TRBD2, has no DNA to confirm it. The CDR3 runs 14 residues. Germline-derived CDR1 and CDR2 are DFQATT and SNEGSKA (reference sequence). The CDR3 reads CSATPRVSYNEQFF.

This clonotype ranks as medium-sized in terms of frequency. This CDR3 reads CASSYSGSPGETQYF. The chain is built from TRBV6-5 and TRBJ2-5; TCRdb outputs TRBD1, but without DNA this stays unchecked. Germline CDR1 MNHEY, CDR2 SVGAGI. The CDR3 length is 15 residues.

Considering frequency, this clonotype is medium-sized. The CDR3 region is CSAGGLAGVSYNEQFF. This chain links TRBV20-1 with TRBJ2-1; TCRdb reports TRBD2, a call that lacks DNA to check it against. In germline, CDR1 is DFQATT, CDR2 SNEGSKA (reference sequence). The CDR3 is 16 residues long.

This clonotype is classed as large by frequency. V and J are TRBV6-5 and TRBJ1-2; TCRdb names TRBD1, which stays unverified in the absence of DNA. There are 14 residues in the CDR3. Per germline, CDR1 MNHEY and CDR2 SVGAGI. CDR3 region: CASSYSTGESGYTF.

According to its frequency, this clonotype is large (0.1 to 1%). The V and J genes are TRBV7-9 and TRBJ1-1. CDR1 and CDR2 from the germline V gene are SEHNR and FQNEAQ (reference sequence). CDR3 length equals 17 residues. CDR3 sequence reads: CASSPGRSTVWNTEAFF.

Frequency places this clonotype as large (0.1 to 1%). The rearrangement joins TRBV20-1 to TRBJ1-1; TCRdb indicates TRBD1, and absent DNA this call remains unverified. This CDR3 is built from 12 residues. CDR1 and CDR2 (germline): DFQATT, SNEGSKA (reference sequence). The CDR3 is CSARGGGTEAFF.

Frequency places this clonotype as medium-sized. This chain uses TRBV6-5 with TRBJ1-1; TCRdb gives TRBD1 as the D gene, but with no DNA this cannot be confirmed. CDR3 length equals 15 residues. The germline gives CDR1 MNHEY, CDR2 SVGAGI. The CDR3 reads CASSYTTGEDTEAFF.

In terms of frequency, this clonotype is medium-sized. The chain employs TRBV20-1 and TRBJ2-7; checking the TCRdb D call of TRBD1 is not possible without DNA. The germline gives CDR1 DFQATT, CDR2 SNEGSKA (reference sequence). The CDR3 covers 14 residues. The CDR3 loop is CSARFRQGTNEQYF.

V gene TRBV19 combines with J gene TRBJ1-1; TCRdb's D call of TRBD1 is untestable without DNA. Germline lookup yields CDR1 LNHDA and CDR2 SQIVND (reference sequence). The CDR3 length is 14 residues. This CDR3 reads CASSLQGGDTEAFF.

This clonotype is labeled medium-sized based on frequency. J is TRBJ2-7 and V is TRBV20-1; TCRdb's assignment of TRBD2 cannot be checked, as there is no DNA. Germline CDR1 DFQATT, CDR2 SNEGSKA (reference sequence). The length of the CDR3 is 14 residues. CDR3 residues: CSANPTSGRYEQYF.

Frequency places this clonotype as medium-sized. The rearrangement links TRBV14 to TRBJ2-5. CDR1 and CDR2 (germline): SGHDN, FVKESK. The CDR3 length is 12 residues. CDR3 in amino acids: CASSPQGETQYF.

Considering frequency, this clonotype is medium-sized (0.01 to 0.1%). The rearrangement uses TRBV30 and TRBJ1-4. Germline V CDR1 and CDR2: GTSNPN, SVGIG (reference sequence). CDR3 length: 14 amino acids. The CDR3 here is CAWSSVGRGEKLFF.